Sequencing of this T cell receptor (beta chain) was carried out in a study of blood T cell repertoires in COVID-19. The wider study: Whether acute or convalescent, the COVID-19 samples came from the United States, Italy and Spain.

Seattle cases were enrolled at active infection and followed longitudinally. Only in-frame clones appear in the TCRdb table, and some are missing; sequencing was by immunoSEQ multiplex PCR. The sample records about 150,000 clones, approximately 80% being singletons. The germline V gene encodes CDR1 MNHEY and CDR2 SMNVEV (reference sequence). V was clipped by 5 bases and J by 3 bases, with 32 bases between them. The CDR3 totals 21 residues. V is TRBV27 and J is TRBJ2-4, with TRBD1 as a possible D gene (5 bases). The sequence derives from a woman aged 55-69 years with COVID-19, enrolled during active disease. Sequencing input: peripheral blood. The CDR3 DNA reads as TGTGCCAGCAGTCTCCAGGGTGGTCCCATAACCCTTTGGGGTTTCAAAAACATTCAGTACTTC. Protein: CASSLQGGPITLWGFKNIQYF.